The rows below give T cell receptor beta chains drawn from one sample of a study of T cells after yellow fever vaccination. One entry per CDR3 protein, called by TCRdb with MiXCR from the 5' RACE reads. The sample consists of just under 600,000 distinct CDR3 sequences, roughly 13% of them appearing once. Sequenced material: PBMCs, taken on the day of the yellow fever booster vaccination. The source of these receptors is a man aged 25 to 45 who received the YFV17D yellow fever vaccine. Each CDR3 is given without its conserved first and last residue. The order of the fields is J gene, D gene, V gene, CDR3 protein. A D gene is named only where the DNA matches it firmly.

>TRBJ2-1|-|TRBV18
ASSPSSPDEQF
>TRBJ2-3|-|TRBV7-2
ASSPLDRTTDTQY
>TRBJ2-3|-|TRBV7-2
ASSLGLVDTQY
>TRBJ2-5|TRBD2|TRBV9
ASSVKGLAGLETQY
>TRBJ1-1|-|TRBV7-9
ASSLGAVGAAEAF
>TRBJ2-1|-|TRBV7-9
ASSLSDARNEQF
>TRBJ2-7|-|TRBV7-9
ASQVGGTYEQY
>TRBJ2-1|-|TRBV12-3/TRBV12-4
ASNVPGRTYNEQF
>TRBJ2-7|TRBD2|TRBV5-1
ASSPGTSDYEQY
>TRBJ2-2|TRBD1|TRBV3-1
ASSRRQGTNTGELF
>TRBJ2-7|-|TRBV18
ASSPGQGTRYEQY
>TRBJ1-1|-|TRBV15
ATSRNLDLEAF
>TRBJ1-1|-|TRBV25-1
ASSGSIGAGNTEAF
>TRBJ2-7|TRBD2|TRBV7-2
ASSFRLAGGFSYEQY
>TRBJ2-1|-|TRBV29-1
SVDGVRGDEQF
>TRBJ2-7|-|TRBV18
ASSPRVRDREY
>TRBJ2-7|-|TRBV6-2/TRBV6-3
ASSGHYEQY
>TRBJ2-3|-|TRBV23-1
ASSLREQRDTQY
>TRBJ1-1|-|TRBV27
ASSPYQVGPTEAF
>TRBJ1-5|-|TRBV19
ASSIAGPEGPQH
>TRBJ2-7|TRBD1|TRBV5-6
ASSHPGQSYYEQY
>TRBJ2-5|-|TRBV19
ASSRSLGTQY
>TRBJ2-1|-|TRBV7-9
ASSQRRDHNEQF
>TRBJ2-5|TRBD1|TRBV7-2
ASSLLDRDKETQY
>TRBJ1-5|TRBD1|TRBV5-1
ASSQGTANQPQH
>TRBJ2-2|-|TRBV4-2
ASSQDRAGSTGTGELF
>TRBJ2-1|TRBD2|TRBV29-1
SATGTSGRTSYNEQF
>TRBJ2-5|TRBD1|TRBV4-3
ASSQTGGKETQY
>TRBJ2-2|TRBD1|TRBV4-3
ASSQPQGARDSGELF
>TRBJ1-6|-|TRBV10-1
ASSDGTPNSPLH
>TRBJ2-1|-|TRBV5-6
ASSLEGAGYPYNEQF
>TRBJ2-6|-|TRBV20-1
SAQNRDPSRANVLT
>TRBJ2-7|-|TRBV23-1
ASSQSPLGAYEQY
>TRBJ2-2|-|TRBV20-1
CARQSTGRGTGELF
>TRBJ1-5|TRBD1|TRBV9
ASSVGTGIGQPQH
>TRBJ2-1|-|TRBV20-1
SAKSGGSYNEQF
>TRBJ2-2|-|TRBV5-5
ASSLVLEELF
>TRBJ2-1|-|TRBV25-1
ASSPSFDEQF
>TRBJ2-3|-|TRBV20-1
SARGSTSTDTQY
>TRBJ2-7|-|TRBV20-1
SAFPGTLSYEQY
>TRBJ2-2|-|TRBV7-9
ASSPLGPTGELF
>TRBJ2-1|TRBD2|TRBV4-1
ASGTRALNEQF
>TRBJ2-7|-|TRBV20-1
SARTTWVVEQY
>TRBJ2-1|-|TRBV7-6
ASSSTLTPYNEQF
>TRBJ2-1|TRBD2|TRBV12-3/TRBV12-4
ASTGGLASLSEQF
>TRBJ2-3|-|TRBV10-3
AISDLVPDTQY
>TRBJ2-1|TRBD2|TRBV20-1
SASLYREAAYNEQF
>TRBJ2-7|-|TRBV5-6
ASSDHNRELLD
>TRBJ2-1|-|TRBV11-1
ASSLGDGTTDEQF
>TRBJ2-1|-|TRBV4-3
ASSQDRPSAGNEQF
>TRBJ1-4|-|TRBV5-1
ASSLGGQREKLF
>TRBJ1-6|TRBD1|TRBV30
AWSVPWDRGNSPLH
>TRBJ2-1|TRBD2|TRBV10-3
AITTGVAGGNEQF